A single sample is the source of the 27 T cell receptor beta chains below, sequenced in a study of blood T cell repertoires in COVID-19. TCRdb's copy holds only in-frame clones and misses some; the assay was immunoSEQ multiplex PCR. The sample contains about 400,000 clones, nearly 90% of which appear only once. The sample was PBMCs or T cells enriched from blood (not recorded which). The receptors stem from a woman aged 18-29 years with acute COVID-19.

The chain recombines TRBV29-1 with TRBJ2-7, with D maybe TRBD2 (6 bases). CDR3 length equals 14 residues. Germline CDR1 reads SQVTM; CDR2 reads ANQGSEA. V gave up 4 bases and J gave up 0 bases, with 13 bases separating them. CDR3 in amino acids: CSVVGGALSYEQYF. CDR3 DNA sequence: TGCAGCGTTGTCGGCGGGGCTCTCTCCTACGAGCAGTACTTC.

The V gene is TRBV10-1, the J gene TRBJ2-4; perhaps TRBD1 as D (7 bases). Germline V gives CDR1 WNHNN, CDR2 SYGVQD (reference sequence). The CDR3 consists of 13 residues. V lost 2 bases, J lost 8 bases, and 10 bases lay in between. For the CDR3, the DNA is TGCGCCAGCAGTGAGCCAGGGGGGTACATTCAGTACTTC. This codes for CASSEPGGYIQYF.

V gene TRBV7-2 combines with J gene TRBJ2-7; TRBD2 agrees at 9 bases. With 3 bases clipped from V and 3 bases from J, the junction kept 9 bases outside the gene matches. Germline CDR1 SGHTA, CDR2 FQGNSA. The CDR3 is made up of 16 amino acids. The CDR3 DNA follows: TGTGCCAGCAGCTTGTCATCTAGCGGGAAGGGCTACGAGCAGTACTTC. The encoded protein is CASSLSSSGKGYEQYF.

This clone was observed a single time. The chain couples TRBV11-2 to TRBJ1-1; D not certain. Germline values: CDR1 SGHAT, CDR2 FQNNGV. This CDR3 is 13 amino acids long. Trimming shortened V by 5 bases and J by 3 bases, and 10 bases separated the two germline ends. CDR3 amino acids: CASSRSRDTEAFF. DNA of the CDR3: TGTGCCAGCAGCCGGTCACGGGACACTGAAGCTTTCTTT. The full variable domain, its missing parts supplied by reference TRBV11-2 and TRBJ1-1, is EAGVAQSPRYKIIEKRQSVAFWCNPISGHATLYWYQQILGQGPKLLIQFQNNGVVDDSQLPKDRFSAERLKGVDSTLKIQPAKLEDSAVYLCASSRSRDTEAFFGQGTRLTVV.

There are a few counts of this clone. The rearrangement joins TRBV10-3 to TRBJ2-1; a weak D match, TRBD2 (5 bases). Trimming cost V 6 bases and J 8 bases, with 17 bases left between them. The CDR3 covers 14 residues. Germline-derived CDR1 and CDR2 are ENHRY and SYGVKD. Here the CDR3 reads CAISARGSDDEQFF. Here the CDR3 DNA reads TGTGCCATCAGCGCTAGAGGGAGCGACGATGAGCAGTTCTTC.

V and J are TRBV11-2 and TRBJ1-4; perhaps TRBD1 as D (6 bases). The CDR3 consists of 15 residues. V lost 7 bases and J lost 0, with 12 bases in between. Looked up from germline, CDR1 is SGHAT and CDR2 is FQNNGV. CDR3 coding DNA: TGTGCCAGCATGCGACAGGTTGCAACTAATGAAAAACTGTTTTTT. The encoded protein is CASMRQVATNEKLFF.

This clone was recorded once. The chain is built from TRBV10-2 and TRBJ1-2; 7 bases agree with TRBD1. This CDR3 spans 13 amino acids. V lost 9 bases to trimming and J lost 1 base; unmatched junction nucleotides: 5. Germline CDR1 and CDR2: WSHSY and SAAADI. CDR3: CASLGQINYGYTF. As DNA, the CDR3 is TGCGCCAGTTTGGGACAGATTAACTATGGCTACACCTTC.

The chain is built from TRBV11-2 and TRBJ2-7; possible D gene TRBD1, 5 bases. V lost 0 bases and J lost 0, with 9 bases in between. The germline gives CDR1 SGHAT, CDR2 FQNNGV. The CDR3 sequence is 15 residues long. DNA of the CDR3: TGTGCCAGCAGCTTAGATGCCAGGGTCTCCTACGAGCAGTACTTC. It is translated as CASSLDARVSYEQYF.

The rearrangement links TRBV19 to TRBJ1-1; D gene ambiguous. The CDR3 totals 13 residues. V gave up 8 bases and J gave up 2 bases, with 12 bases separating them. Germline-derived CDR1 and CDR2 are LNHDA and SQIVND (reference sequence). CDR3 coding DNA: TGTGCCAGTGCACTAGGACCCAACACTGAAGCTTTCTTT. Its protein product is CASALGPNTEAFF.

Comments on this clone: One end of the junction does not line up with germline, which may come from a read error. CDR3 in amino acids: CASSPQANSPPHF. CDR3 sequence (DNA): TGTGCCAGCTCACCCCAGGCCAATTCACCCCCCCACTTT. This chain uses TRBV18 with TRBJ1-6; D is undetermined. The CDR3 is made up of 13 amino acids. The germline V gene has CDR1 KGHSH and CDR2 LQKENI. The full variable domain, its missing parts supplied by reference TRBV18 and TRBJ1-6, is NAGVMQNPRHLVRRRGQEARLRCSPMKGHSHVYWYRQLPEEGLKFMVYLQKENIIDESGMPKERFSAEFPKEGPSILRIQQVVRGDSAAYFCASSPQANSPPHFGNGTRLTVT.

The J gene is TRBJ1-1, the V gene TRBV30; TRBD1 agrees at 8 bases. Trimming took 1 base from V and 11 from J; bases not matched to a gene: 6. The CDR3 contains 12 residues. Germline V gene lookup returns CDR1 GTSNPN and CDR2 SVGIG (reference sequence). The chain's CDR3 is CAWSGQGRRAFF. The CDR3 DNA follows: TGTGCCTGGAGTGGACAGGGGAGAAGGGCTTTCTTT.

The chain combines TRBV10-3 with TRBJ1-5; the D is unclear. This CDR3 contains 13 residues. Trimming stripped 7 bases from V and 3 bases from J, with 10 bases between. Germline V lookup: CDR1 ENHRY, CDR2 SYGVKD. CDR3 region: CAITARDNQPQHF. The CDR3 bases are TGTGCCATCACGGCGAGGGACAATCAGCCCCAGCATTTT.

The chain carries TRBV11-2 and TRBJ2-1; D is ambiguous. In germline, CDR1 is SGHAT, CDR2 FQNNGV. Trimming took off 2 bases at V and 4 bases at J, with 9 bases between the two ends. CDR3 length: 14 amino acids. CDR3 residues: CASSLQVEYNEQFF. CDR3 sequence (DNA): TGTGCCAGCAGCTTACAGGTCGAGTACAATGAGCAGTTCTTC.

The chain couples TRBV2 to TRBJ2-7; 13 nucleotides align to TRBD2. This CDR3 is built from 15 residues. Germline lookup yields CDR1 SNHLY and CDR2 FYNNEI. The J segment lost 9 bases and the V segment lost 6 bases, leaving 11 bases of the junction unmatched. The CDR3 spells CASRGLAGSTRGQYF. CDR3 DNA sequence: TGTGCCAGCAGGGGACTAGCGGGAAGTACGAGGGGGCAGTACTTC.

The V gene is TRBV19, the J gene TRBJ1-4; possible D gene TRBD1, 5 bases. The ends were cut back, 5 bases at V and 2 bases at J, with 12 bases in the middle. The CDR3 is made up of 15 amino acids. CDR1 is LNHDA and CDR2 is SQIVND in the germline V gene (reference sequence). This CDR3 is CASSEPTATNEKLFF. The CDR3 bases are TGTGCCAGTAGTGAACCGACAGCCACTAATGAAAAACTGTTTTTT.

For the CDR3, the DNA is TGTGCCAGCAGCCCCTCAGCGGCAACTAATGAAAAACTGTTTTTT. As protein: CASSPSAATNEKLFF. The gene calls are TRBV11-2 and TRBJ1-4; D remains ambiguous. Germline assignment: CDR1 SGHAT and CDR2 FQNNGV. The CDR3 is 15 amino acids. V lost 5 bases and J 0 bases, leaving 10 bases between the germline ends.

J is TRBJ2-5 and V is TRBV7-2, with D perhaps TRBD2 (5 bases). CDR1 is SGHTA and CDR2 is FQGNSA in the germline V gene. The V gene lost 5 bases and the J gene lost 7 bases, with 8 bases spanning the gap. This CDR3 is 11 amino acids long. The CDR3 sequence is CASSTAGTQYF. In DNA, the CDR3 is TGTGCCAGCAGCACGGCGGGGACCCAGTACTTC.

The CDR3 region is CASSPGEAYEQYF. In DNA, the CDR3 is TGTGCCAGCAGCCCGGGGGAGGCCTACGAGCAGTACTTC. The chain employs TRBV3-1 (or the pseudogene TRBV3-2) and TRBJ2-7; D is possibly TRBD2 (6 bases). CDR3 length: 13 amino acids. The V end lost 4 bases, the J end lost 2 bases, and 9 bases lay between the germline ends. CDR1 and CDR2 (germline): LGHDT, YNNKEL (reference sequence).

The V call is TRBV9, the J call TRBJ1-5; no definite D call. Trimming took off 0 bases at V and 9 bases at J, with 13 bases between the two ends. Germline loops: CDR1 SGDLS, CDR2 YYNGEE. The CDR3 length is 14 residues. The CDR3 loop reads CASSVGGSLWPQHF. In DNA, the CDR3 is TGTGCCAGCAGCGTAGGAGGGAGCCTTTGGCCCCAGCATTTT.

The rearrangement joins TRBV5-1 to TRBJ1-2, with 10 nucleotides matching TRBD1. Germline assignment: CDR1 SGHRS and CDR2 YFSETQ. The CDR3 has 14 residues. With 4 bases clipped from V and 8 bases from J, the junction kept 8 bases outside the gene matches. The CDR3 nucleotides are TGCGCCAGCAGCCCGACCGGGACAGGGGACGGCTACACCTTC. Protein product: CASSPTGTGDGYTF. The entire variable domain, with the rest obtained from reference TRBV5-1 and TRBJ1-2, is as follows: KAGVTQTPRYLIKTRGQQVTLSCSPISGHRSVSWYQQTPGQGLQFLFEYFSETQRNKGNFPGRFSGRQFSNSRSEMNVSTLELGDSALYLCASSPTGTGDGYTFGSGTRLTVV.

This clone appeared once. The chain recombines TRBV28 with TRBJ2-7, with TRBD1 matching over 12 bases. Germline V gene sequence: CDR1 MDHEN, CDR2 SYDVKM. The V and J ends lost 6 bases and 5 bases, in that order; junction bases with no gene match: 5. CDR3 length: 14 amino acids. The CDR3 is CASRSGTGGNEQYF. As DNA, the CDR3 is TGTGCCAGCAGATCCGGGACAGGGGGCAACGAGCAGTACTTC.

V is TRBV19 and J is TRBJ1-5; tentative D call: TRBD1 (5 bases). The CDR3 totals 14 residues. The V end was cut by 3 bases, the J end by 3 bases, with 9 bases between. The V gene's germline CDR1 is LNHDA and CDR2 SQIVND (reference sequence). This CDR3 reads CASSIQGNNQPQHF. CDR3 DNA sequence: TGTGCCAGTAGTATTCAGGGAAACAATCAGCCCCAGCATTTT.

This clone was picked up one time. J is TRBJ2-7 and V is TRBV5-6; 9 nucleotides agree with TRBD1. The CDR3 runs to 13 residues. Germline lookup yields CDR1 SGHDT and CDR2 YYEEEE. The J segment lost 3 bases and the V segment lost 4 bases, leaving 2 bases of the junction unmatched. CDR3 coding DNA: TGTGCCAGCAGCACGGACAGGGGCTACGAGCAGTACTTC. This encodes CASSTDRGYEQYF.

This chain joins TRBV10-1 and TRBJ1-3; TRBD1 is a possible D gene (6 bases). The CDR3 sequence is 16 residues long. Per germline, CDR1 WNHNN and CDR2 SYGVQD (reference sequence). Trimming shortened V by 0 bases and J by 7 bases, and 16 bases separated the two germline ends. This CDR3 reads CASSESIRGAENTIYF. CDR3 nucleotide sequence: TGCGCCAGCAGTGAGTCTATCAGGGGCGCAGAGAACACCATATATTTT.

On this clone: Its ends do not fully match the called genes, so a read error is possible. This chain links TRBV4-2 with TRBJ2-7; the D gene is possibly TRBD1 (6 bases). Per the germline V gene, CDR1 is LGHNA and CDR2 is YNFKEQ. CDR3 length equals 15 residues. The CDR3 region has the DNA TGTGCCAGCAGCCAATTATGGGACAACTCCAACGAGCAGTACTTC. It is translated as CASSQLWDNSNEQYF.

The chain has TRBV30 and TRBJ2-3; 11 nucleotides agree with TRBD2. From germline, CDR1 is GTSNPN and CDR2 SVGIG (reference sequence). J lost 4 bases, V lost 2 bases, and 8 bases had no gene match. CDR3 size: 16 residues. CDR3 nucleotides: TGTGCCTGGAGTCCTTCTTGGACTAGCGGGCCAGATACGCAGTATTTT. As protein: CAWSPSWTSGPDTQYF.

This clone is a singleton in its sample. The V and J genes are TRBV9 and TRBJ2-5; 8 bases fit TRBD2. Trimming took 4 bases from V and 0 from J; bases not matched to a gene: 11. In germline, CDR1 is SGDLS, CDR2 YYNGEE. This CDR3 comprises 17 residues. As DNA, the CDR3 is TGTGCCAGCAGCTCCTCCGTGGGCGGGGGGTACCAAGAGACCCAGTACTTC. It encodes CASSSSVGGGYQETQYF.